The 11 T cell receptor beta chains below all came from one sample that was sequenced in a study of regulatory T cells in long-lasting Graves disease. iRepertoire HTBI primers and Arm-PCR of CDR3 regions built TCR beta libraries. Using its own MiXCR run on the multiplex PCR reads, TCRdb lists one record per CDR3 protein. Of about 320,000 distinct CDR3 sequences in the sample, 18% are singletons; the top ten hold less than 40%. Described time point: newly diagnosed GD, antithyroid drugs for less than 3 months. PBMC RNA was the source of the TCR library. Material: peripheral blood mononuclear cells (PBMCs), obtained at new diagnosis, from a patient treated with antithyroid drugs. The receptors stem from a female donor with Graves disease.

This clonotype was detected once. CDR3 DNA sequence: TGTGCCAGCAGCTTAGCGGGGGGGCTAGGGGAAAAACTGTTTTTT. As protein: CASSLAGGLGEKLFF. V and J are TRBV2 and TRBJ1-4, with D maybe TRBD1 (6 bases). CDR3 length: 15 residues. Germline V gene sequence: CDR1 SNHLY, CDR2 FYNNEI. V lost 6 bases, J lost 8 bases, and 19 bases lay in between.

The chain uses TRBV7-2 and TRBJ2-3; tentatively, D is TRBD2 (6 bases). The V gene's germline CDR1 is SGHTA and CDR2 FQGNSA. This CDR3 contains 15 residues. Trimming left V 5 bases short and J 1 base short, with 13 bases between. The CDR3 DNA reads as TGTGCCAGCAGCGCCGGGAGTCTGCGCACAGATACGCAGTATTTT. This gives the protein CASSAGSLRTDTQYF.

The V and J genes are TRBV7-9 and TRBJ2-2, with 10 bases fitting TRBD2. This CDR3 is built from 15 residues. Germline V lookup: CDR1 SEHNR, CDR2 FQNEAQ (reference sequence). J was trimmed by 4 bases and V by 5 bases; bases with no gene match: 4. The CDR3 protein is CASSQREGSTGELFF. CDR3 DNA sequence: TGTGCCAGCAGCCAGCGGGAGGGCAGCACCGGGGAGCTGTTTTTT. The whole variable domain, remainder taken from reference TRBV7-9 and TRBJ2-2, is DTGVSQNPRHKITKRGQNVTFRCDPISEHNRLYWYRQTLGQGPEFLTYFQNEAQLEKSRLLSDRFSAERPKGSFSTLEIQRTEQGDSAMYLCASSQREGSTGELFFGEGSRLTVL.

This clonotype occurred many times. V and J are TRBV6-1 and TRBJ1-4; D uncertain. Germline V gives CDR1 MNHNS, CDR2 SASEGT. The CDR3 sequence is 12 residues long. V lost 6 bases to trimming and J lost 5 bases, with 7 bases between them. The CDR3 nucleotides are TGTGCCAGCAGACGGGGAAATGAAAAACTGTTTTTT. It codes for CASRRGNEKLFF.

Ten or more counts support this clonotype. The CDR3 coding sequence is TGTGCCACCAGCAGAGTAACAGCATCCTCTGGAAACACCATATATTTT. It encodes CATSRVTASSGNTIYF. The chain combines TRBV15 with TRBJ1-3; D uncertain. Germline-derived CDR1 and CDR2 are LNHNV and YYDKDF (reference sequence). V lost 1 base to trimming and J lost 0 bases, with 10 bases between them. The CDR3 consists of 16 residues.

This clonotype was seen at least ten times. The chain is built from TRBV20-1 and TRBJ2-5; D might be TRBD2 (5 bases). V was shortened by 0 bases and J by 3 bases, with 8 bases between the two germline ends. The germline V gene has CDR1 DFQATT and CDR2 SNEGSKA (reference sequence). CDR3 size: 13 residues. The DNA for the CDR3 is TGCAGTGCTAGAGATACGGGGAAAGAGACCCAGTACTTC. The encoded protein is CSARDTGKETQYF.

On this clonotype: Since a far larger clone is one base different, this is likely a read error. This sequence joins TRBV12-3 or TRBV12-4 and TRBJ2-1; D unresolved. The CDR3 runs 16 residues. V lost 5 bases and J lost 10, with 24 bases in between. The CDR3: CASSPPGLSYIGEQFF. CDR3 nucleotide sequence: TGTGCCAGCAGTCCCCCTGGGCTTTCTTATATCGGAGAGCAGTTCTTC.

This clonotype occurred many times. The DNA of the CDR3 is TGTGCCACCAGTGATTTGCGGCGGGAGGGCCTTGTGGGTGAGCAGTTCTTC. Translation: CATSDLRREGLVGEQFF. This rearrangement joins TRBV24-1 to TRBJ2-1; TRBD2 agrees at 9 bases. In germline, CDR1 is KGHDR, CDR2 SFDVKD. This CDR3 has 17 amino acids. The junction had 11 bases not matched to a gene; V was cut back by 0 bases and J by 9 bases.

This clonotype was observed many times. This chain connects TRBV6-1 to TRBJ1-1; 8 positions agree with TRBD1. After removal of 7 bases from V and 1 base from J, the junction contained 2 bases not matched to a gene. The CDR3 is 13 residues long. The germline CDR1 and CDR2 sequences are MNHNS and SASEGT. The CDR3 reads CASIDRGNTEAFF. The DNA of the CDR3 is TGTGCCAGCATAGACAGGGGGAACACTGAAGCTTTCTTT.

This clonotype was found a few times. The chain couples TRBV6-5 to TRBJ2-3; D may correspond to TRBD1 or TRBD2 (5 bases each). The V end lost 0 bases, the J end lost 2 bases, and 9 bases lay between the germline ends. Germline V gene data show CDR1 as MNHEY and CDR2 as SVGAGI. This CDR3 is 15 amino acids long. The CDR3 DNA reads TGTGCCAGCAGTTACTCGGGACGGTACACAGATACGCAGTATTTT. Amino acid sequence: CASSYSGRYTDTQYF.

This clonotype was observed at least ten times. The CDR3 is CASSRKPQGAHGYTF. The CDR3 DNA sequence: TGTGCCAGCAGTCGGAAACCCCAGGGGGCGCACGGCTACACCTTC. This sequence joins TRBV6-1 and TRBJ1-2, with 8 nucleotides matching TRBD1. The CDR3 is made up of 15 amino acids. Trimming cost V 5 bases and J 8 bases; bases outside gene matches: 13. Germline V gene lookup returns CDR1 MNHNS and CDR2 SASEGT.